Presented here are 19 T cell receptor beta chains from one specimen sequenced in a study of shared clonotypes between healthy human individuals. TCRdb's copy holds only in-frame clones and misses some; the assay was immunoSEQ multiplex PCR. The sample has about 990,000 clones; approximately 78% are singletons. Sequenced sample: memory CD4+ T cells from PBMCs. Subset of the sample: CD45RA-negative fraction. The receptors stem from a man aged 18 to 29 in good health. Some clones in this sample may be carry-over from other donors' samples.

This chain uses TRBV20-1 with TRBJ1-2, with 10 positions matching TRBD1. CDR1 is DFQATT and CDR2 is SNEGSKA in the germline V gene (reference sequence). After removal of 5 bases from V and 8 bases from J, the junction contained 2 bases not matched to a gene. The CDR3 is 11 residues long. The CDR3 protein is CSALTGGGYTF. The CDR3, as DNA: TGCAGTGCTCTGACAGGGGGCGGCTACACCTTC.

V and J are TRBV20-1 and TRBJ2-7; the D gene is possibly TRBD2 (5 bases). Germline V gives CDR1 DFQATT, CDR2 SNEGSKA (reference sequence). This CDR3 has 11 amino acids. V was shortened by 6 bases and J by 1 base, with 7 bases between the two germline ends. The DNA of the CDR3 is TGCAGTGCGGAGCGGTCCTACGAGCAGTACTTC. It encodes CSAERSYEQYF.

At least ten counts were recorded for this clone. This chain joins TRBV15 and TRBJ1-4; D is ambiguous. The length of the CDR3 is 12 residues. Trimming pared 4 bases from V and 11 bases from J, leaving 11 bases between. In germline, CDR1 is LNHNV, CDR2 YYDKDF (reference sequence). The CDR3 sequence: CATSMGRAKLFF. The CDR3, as DNA: TGTGCCACCAGCATGGGGAGGGCTAAACTGTTTTTT.

Only a few counts were recorded for this clone. This specimen includes other DNA sequences encoding the same CDR3. The chain carries TRBV6-5 and TRBJ2-3; D is possibly TRBD1 (5 bases). V lost 6 bases, J lost 0 bases, and 10 bases lay in between. CDR3 size: 14 residues. Germline V gene lookup returns CDR1 MNHEY and CDR2 SVGAGI. The CDR3 sequence: CASSRQTSTDTQYF. CDR3 DNA sequence: TGTGCCAGCAGCCGACAGACTAGCACAGATACGCAGTATTTT.

The genes are TRBV7-2 and TRBJ2-7; D is unresolved. Germline loops: CDR1 SGHTA, CDR2 FQGNSA. Trimming stripped 2 bases from V and 5 bases from J, with 16 bases between. The CDR3 is 15 residues long. For the CDR3, the DNA is TGTGCCAGCAGCTTATGGGTAACGGTTGCGCACGAGCAGTACTTC. It is translated as CASSLWVTVAHEQYF.

The chain employs TRBV28 and TRBJ2-2; no clear D gene. Germline V gene lookup returns CDR1 MDHEN and CDR2 SYDVKM. The CDR3 contains 17 residues. V was clipped by 4 bases and J by 3 bases, with 18 bases between them. In DNA form, the CDR3 reads TGTGCCAGCAGTTCAGTCCGGACCCGATCTTACACCGGGGAGCTGTTTTTT. Translation: CASSSVRTRSYTGELFF.

In the case of this clone: This may be a read error: a much more frequent sequence differs by one nucleotide. The rearrangement joins TRBV13 to TRBJ2-2, with TRBD1 matching 9 bases. There are 14 residues in the CDR3. Trimming removed 4 bases from V and 3 bases from J; junction bases left unmatched: 0. Germline CDR1 reads PRHDT; CDR2 reads FYEKMQ (reference sequence). CDR3 amino acids: CASSWDRDTGELFF. CDR3 in DNA: TGTGCCAGCAGCTGGGACAGGGACACCGGGGAGCTGTTTTTT.

A single count supports this clone. The chain recombines TRBV25-1 with TRBJ1-4; 7 bases agree with TRBD1. J lost 7 bases, V lost 2 bases, and 7 bases had no gene match. Germline CDR1 reads MGHDK; CDR2 reads SYGVNS. This CDR3 has 15 amino acids. The CDR3 DNA sequence: TGTGCCAGCAGTGAAGAGAAGGGGGCGGGTGAAAAACTGTTTTTT. It is translated as CASSEEKGAGEKLFF. Together with reference TRBV25-1 and TRBJ1-4, the CDR3 gives the full variable domain: EADIYQTPRYLVIGTGKKITLECSQTMGHDKMYWYQQDPGMELHLIHYSYGVNSTEKGDLSSESTVSRIRTEHFPLTLESARPSHTSQYLCASSEEKGAGEKLFFGSGTQLSVL.

Here the CDR3 DNA reads TGTGCCAGCAGCTCCCCTCCCGCGGGACTGGCAAACAATGAGCAGTTCTTC. Translating it yields CASSSPPAGLANNEQFF. The chain combines TRBV7-9 with TRBJ2-1, with a weak D call TRBD2 (6 bases). Trimming cost V 4 bases and J 5 bases, with 21 bases left between them. The germline gives CDR1 SEHNR, CDR2 FQNEAQ (reference sequence). The CDR3 runs 17 residues.

The chain joins TRBV5-1 to TRBJ2-2, with a tentative D call TRBD2 (5 bases). Germline CDR1 reads SGHRS; CDR2 reads YFSETQ. CDR3 length: 13 amino acids. The germline V and J ends were trimmed by 6 bases and 5 bases, with 11 bases remaining between them. CDR3 region: CASKPSGTGELFF. The CDR3 nucleotides are TGCGCCAGCAAGCCCTCGGGGACCGGGGAGCTGTTTTTT.

CDR3: CASSSPGHATYEQYF. The CDR3 DNA reads as TGTGCCAGCAGTTCCCCGGGACACGCTACCTACGAGCAGTACTTC. The chain employs TRBV28 and TRBJ2-7; the D gene is possibly TRBD1 (6 bases). The CDR3 contains 15 residues. Trimming removed 4 bases at V and 2 bases at J, with 15 bases between. Germline V gene lookup returns CDR1 MDHEN and CDR2 SYDVKM.

The V gene is TRBV2, the J gene TRBJ1-2, with 8 bases fitting TRBD1. Unmatched junction bases numbered 9, after V lost 6 bases and J lost 6 bases. In germline, CDR1 is SNHLY, CDR2 FYNNEI. The CDR3 loop spans 14 amino acids. The CDR3 DNA reads as TGTGCCAGCAGACGGACAGGGTTCGACAATGGCTACACCTTC. Its protein product is CASRRTGFDNGYTF.

Only one count was recorded for this clone. V and J are TRBV9 and TRBJ1-3, with TRBD1 matching over 11 bases. The CDR3 is 17 amino acids. Germline lookup yields CDR1 SGDLS and CDR2 YYNGEE. The J segment lost 3 bases and the V segment lost 3 bases, leaving 8 bases of the junction unmatched. CDR3 loop: CASSAERDRGFGNTIYF. CDR3 nucleotides: TGTGCCAGCAGCGCCGAAAGGGACAGGGGGTTTGGAAACACCATATATTTT.

The V and J genes are TRBV29-1 and TRBJ2-3; a weak D match, TRBD1 (5 bases). Germline CDR1 is SQVTM and CDR2 is ANQGSEA. Trimming removed 7 bases from V and 0 bases from J, with 20 bases in between. The CDR3 consists of 16 residues. CDR3 sequence (DNA): TGCAGCGCCCCGTTCCTAGGGGATGTTAGCACAGATACGCAGTATTTT. Encoded protein: CSAPFLGDVSTDTQYF.

The genes are TRBV5-4 and TRBJ2-7; 7 nucleotides align to TRBD2. CDR3 length: 14 residues. The V segment lost 0 bases and the J segment 7 bases; nucleotides outside the gene matches: 7. Germline V gives CDR1 SGHNT, CDR2 YYREEE (reference sequence). DNA for the CDR3: TGTGCCAGCAGCTTGGTGGGCGGGAGCGGGGAGCAGTACTTC. It codes for CASSLVGGSGEQYF.

The chain is built from TRBV7-9 and TRBJ2-3, with D perhaps matching TRBD1 or TRBD2 (6 bases each). The ends were cut back, 5 bases at V and 2 bases at J, with 11 bases in the middle. In germline, CDR1 is SEHNR, CDR2 FQNEAQ (reference sequence). This CDR3 spans 14 amino acids. The CDR3 spells CASSIRGDTDTQYF. In DNA, the CDR3 is TGTGCCAGCAGCATTAGGGGGGACACAGATACGCAGTATTTT.

V is TRBV27 and J is TRBJ2-7; no firm D call. Trimming shortened V by 5 bases and J by 2 bases, and 13 bases separated the two germline ends. Germline assignment: CDR1 MNHEY and CDR2 SMNVEV (reference sequence). The CDR3 has 14 amino acids. The CDR3 region has the DNA TGTGCCAGCAGTAGGGCAGGACCAACCTACGAGCAGTACTTC. This translates into CASSRAGPTYEQYF.

V is TRBV28 and J is TRBJ1-2; 7 bases are a match to TRBD1. The CDR3 length is 15 residues. J was trimmed by 3 bases and V by 3 bases; bases with no gene match: 7. Looked up from germline, CDR1 is MDHEN and CDR2 is SYDVKM. CDR3: CASSFRQGGDYGYTF. In DNA form, the CDR3 reads TGTGCCAGCAGTTTTCGTCAGGGGGGGGACTATGGCTACACCTTC.

The sample holds a few counts of this clone. The same CDR3 arises from other DNA sequences in this sample as well. The V gene is TRBV7-9, the J gene TRBJ1-1, with 11 bases matching TRBD1. CDR1 SEHNR and CDR2 FQNEAQ come from the germline V gene (reference sequence). The CDR3 covers 15 residues. V gave up 2 bases and J gave up 6 bases; unmatched junction bases: 5. The DNA of the CDR3 is TGTGCCAGCAGCTTATTCGGGACAGGGGGTTCTGAAGCTTTCTTT. Its translation: CASSLFGTGGSEAFF.